This T cell receptor beta chain was captured by sequencing in a study of shared clonotypes between healthy human individuals. Study findings and constraints: What rarefaction showed was incomplete sorted-subset sequencing despite large depth.

Subsets obtained from CD4+ cells comprised CD45RA+ naive and CD45RA-negative memory cells. CDR3 length: 15 residues. Looked up from germline, CDR1 is SGHTA and CDR2 is FQGTGA. V trimming: 5 bases; J trimming: 7 bases; junction bases outside the gene matches: 8. As for this clone: As yet, its antigen is unknown.

At the deep level, the assay was run. The data were produced by immunoSEQ multiplex PCR, yet TCRdb's version contains in-frame clones alone and is incomplete. Here the sample spans some 980,000 clones, about three quarters being singletons. The sequence was obtained from a man younger than 35 in good health. V gene TRBV7-3 combines with J gene TRBJ2-1; 10 bases match TRBD2. The sequenced material came from memory CD4+ T cells sorted from blood. The subset: CD45RA-negative fraction. Written as DNA, the CDR3 is TGTGCCAGCAGCCCCCCAGCGGGGGGGCCGAATGAGCAGTTCTTC. Amino acids: CASSPPAGGPNEQFF.